The 18 T cell receptor beta chains below come from one sample, sequenced in a study of shared clonotypes between healthy human individuals. TCRdb's table, derived via immunoSEQ multiplex PCR, lists solely in-frame clones and lacks some. The sample gives some 2 million clones, roughly 95% of which show up once; under 1.5% is in the top ten. Naive CD8 populations comprised CD45RO-negative cells positively selected for CCR7, excluding terminally differentiated effector memory CD45RA+ cells. The source material was naive CD8+ T cells sorted from blood. The receptors stem from a man between 18 and 29 years old in good health.

The J gene is TRBJ2-5, the V gene TRBV7-6; D call uncertain. CDR3 size: 14 residues. V lost 5 bases and J lost 2, with 12 bases in between. Germline V gene data show CDR1 as SGHVS and CDR2 as FNYEAQ. The CDR3 coding sequence is TGTGCCAGCAGCCTTACTGCCACTCAAGAGACCCAGTACTTC. This translates into CASSLTATQETQYF.

This clone appeared a few times. J is TRBJ1-1 and V is TRBV5-1; a weak D match, TRBD1 (5 bases). The CDR3 is 15 residues long. V lost 4 bases and J lost 0, with 13 bases in between. Germline V CDR1 and CDR2: SGHRS, YFSETQ. The CDR3 reads CASSHTREMNTEAFF. The CDR3 bases are TGCGCCAGCAGCCACACCAGGGAGATGAACACTGAAGCTTTCTTT.

The V and J genes are TRBV7-9 and TRBJ2-7; perhaps D is TRBD1 or TRBD2 (5 bases each). From germline, CDR1 is SEHNR and CDR2 FQNEAQ (reference sequence). The CDR3 is 14 residues long. Trimming left V 5 bases short and J 2 bases short, with 13 bases between. The CDR3 protein is CASSPEVGPYEQYF. The CDR3 DNA reads as TGTGCCAGCAGCCCAGAGGTGGGACCCTACGAGCAGTACTTC. The full variable domain, rest sourced from reference TRBV7-9 and TRBJ2-7, is DTGVSQNPRHKITKRGQNVTFRCDPISEHNRLYWYRQTLGQGPEFLTYFQNEAQLEKSRLLSDRFSAERPKGSFSTLEIQRTEQGDSAMYLCASSPEVGPYEQYFGPGTRLTVT.

V and J are TRBV5-8 and TRBJ2-1; no reliable D call. The CDR3 loop spans 15 amino acids. Deletions cut 1 base from V and 6 bases from J, with 14 bases between. Germline CDR1 reads SGHTS; CDR2 reads YDEGEE. The CDR3 bases are TGTGCCAGCAGCTTGCTTAGTTATACCCGCAATGAGCAGTTCTTC. Translated: CASSLLSYTRNEQFF.

The CDR3 DNA follows: TGTGCCAGCAGTTCCTTAACCCCGGCAGGATTGGATGGCTACACCTTC. It translates to CASSSLTPAGLDGYTF. V gene TRBV28 combines with J gene TRBJ1-2; no firm D call. This CDR3 has 16 residues. Germline CDR1 reads MDHEN; CDR2 reads SYDVKM. Trimming removed 4 bases from V and 6 bases from J, with 21 bases in between.

The table lists this clone with a few counts. The identical CDR3 is also encoded by other nucleotide sequences in the sample. The rearrangement links TRBV9 to TRBJ2-2, with D uncertain. Between the trimmed V and J ends, which lost 4 bases and 1 base, there was a span of 5 bases. CDR1 SGDLS and CDR2 YYNGEE come from the germline V gene. The CDR3 totals 13 residues. CDR3 amino acids: CASSPRNTGELFF. The CDR3 DNA follows: TGTGCCAGCAGCCCCCGGAACACCGGGGAGCTGTTTTTT.

This clone has just a few counts. In nucleotides, the CDR3 is TGTGCCTGGAGTCTTCTGGGGCCACCCCTCCACTTT. It codes for CAWSLLGPPLHF. V gene TRBV30 combines with J gene TRBJ1-6, with D possibly matching TRBD1 (5 bases). Trimming stripped 2 bases from V and 11 bases from J, with 10 bases between. The CDR3 consists of 12 residues. Germline CDR1 GTSNPN, CDR2 SVGIG (reference sequence).

The V call is TRBV7-8, the J call TRBJ2-1; 10 nucleotides match TRBD2. V was pared by 1 base and J by 8 bases, with 8 bases of the junction left unmatched. Per the germline V gene, CDR1 is SGHVS and CDR2 is FQNEAQ. The CDR3 is made up of 16 amino acids. CDR3 sequence: CASSLVPGLAHHEQFF. In DNA form, the CDR3 reads TGTGCCAGCAGCTTAGTCCCGGGACTAGCGCACCATGAGCAGTTCTTC.

The CDR3 DNA follows: TGTGCCAGCAGGGGGGGACTCCACAATGAGCAGTTCTTC. Translated, it gives CASRGGLHNEQFF. The rearrangement links TRBV6-1 to TRBJ2-1, with D tentatively TRBD2 (6 bases). V lost 6 bases and J lost 5, with 11 bases in between. Germline-derived CDR1 and CDR2 are MNHNS and SASEGT. CDR3 length: 13 amino acids.

This sequence joins TRBV21-1 and TRBJ1-2; TRBD1 reflects the table's D call only, with no check against the DNA. TRBV21-1 is a pseudogene locus. This CDR3 region has 14 residues. DNA for the CDR3: TGTGCCAGCAGCAGGGGACAGGGCAAAGATGGCTACACCTTC. It codes for CASSRGQGKDGYTF.

The chain links TRBV7-9 to TRBJ2-1; 9 nucleotides agree with TRBD2. The CDR3 is 16 residues long. Germline CDR1 reads SEHNR; CDR2 reads FQNEAQ (reference sequence). With V trimmed by 4 bases and J by 4 bases, 8 bases remained unmatched. The CDR3 DNA sequence: TGTGCCAGCAGCTCTAGCGGGGCGTCGTGGTACAATGAGCAGTTCTTC. It codes for CASSSSGASWYNEQFF.

The table lists this clone with a few counts. This rearrangement joins TRBV19 to TRBJ2-2; 9 bases line up with TRBD2. The trim removed 4 bases at V and 6 bases at J, leaving 6 bases unmatched. This CDR3 is 15 amino acids long. Germline V lookup: CDR1 LNHDA, CDR2 SQIVND (reference sequence). The CDR3 DNA follows: TGTGCCAGTAGTACCTTAGCGGGAGAATCCGGGGAGCTGTTTTTT. This encodes CASSTLAGESGELFF.

The J gene is TRBJ2-3, the V gene TRBV19; TRBD1 agrees at 7 bases. From germline, CDR1 is LNHDA and CDR2 SQIVND (reference sequence). With 2 bases clipped from V and 2 bases from J, the junction kept 10 bases outside the gene matches. The CDR3 is 17 residues long. In DNA form, the CDR3 reads TGTGCCAGTAGTATACGGGGACCAGGGGGTGACACAGATACGCAGTATTTT. Its protein is CASSIRGPGGDTDTQYF.

With respect to this clone: Additional DNA sequences in this sample encode the identical CDR3. The chain uses TRBV28 and TRBJ1-1; D might be TRBD1 (5 bases). Between the trimmed V and J ends, which lost 2 bases and 1 base, there was a span of 8 bases. CDR1 MDHEN and CDR2 SYDVKM come from the germline V gene. The CDR3 is made up of 14 amino acids. The CDR3 sequence: CASSLRGRNTEAFF. The CDR3 coding sequence is TGTGCCAGCAGTTTAAGGGGTAGGAACACTGAAGCTTTCTTT.

CDR3 in DNA: TGTGCCAGCAGCTCCTTCCGATCTAGCGGGAGCTCCTACGAGCAGTACTTC. The encoded protein is CASSSFRSSGSSYEQYF. The genes are TRBV27 and TRBJ2-7; 10 nucleotides align to TRBD2. V shed 6 bases and J 0 bases; nucleotides not matched to a gene: 11. The germline V gene encodes CDR1 MNHEY and CDR2 SMNVEV (reference sequence). The CDR3 has 17 residues.

This rearrangement joins TRBV29-1 to TRBJ2-1; D is uncertain. Per germline, CDR1 SQVTM and CDR2 ANQGSEA. V was pared by 5 bases and J by 0 bases, with 5 bases between. The CDR3 runs to 12 residues. CDR3 coding DNA: TGCAGCGTTTCCGTCTCCTACAATGAGCAGTTCTTC. This codes for CSVSVSYNEQFF.

In DNA form, the CDR3 reads TGTGCCTGGAGTCCCGGTCCTGCCGACTATGGCTACACCTTC. Translation: CAWSPGPADYGYTF. V gene TRBV30 combines with J gene TRBJ1-2, with D unclear. The CDR3 extends over 14 amino acids. Trimming removed 2 bases at V and 3 bases at J, with 13 bases between. Germline CDR1 is GTSNPN and CDR2 is SVGIG (reference sequence).

In this sample, this clone turned up once. V gene TRBV5-6 combines with J gene TRBJ2-7; 9 nucleotides line up with TRBD1. CDR3 length equals 15 residues. Germline V gives CDR1 SGHDT, CDR2 YYEEEE. The junction had 4 bases not matched to a gene; V was cut back by 1 base and J by 2 bases. The CDR3 reads CASSLKTGGTYEQYF. CDR3 nucleotides: TGTGCCAGCAGCTTGAAGACAGGGGGAACCTACGAGCAGTACTTC.